By sample fraction, the clone carrying this T cell receptor (beta chain) is medium-sized. TCRdb reanalysed the 5' RACE reads using MiXCR and keeps one entry per CDR3 protein. Counted here are more than 20,000 distinct CDR3 sequences, about 4.6% occurring once; the ten biggest clones make up about 37%. Time point noted: sample taken at primary tumor resection. The authors sequenced whole RNA from tumor, nontumor lung or frozen PBMC without sorting. This CDR3 has 15 amino acids. Germline loops: CDR1 SGHAT, CDR2 FQNNGV. J lost 2 bases, V lost 4 bases, and 1 base had no gene match. The record originates from a study of spatial heterogeneity in lung cancer. Study context: Detection consistently yielded more beta chains than alpha chains. Combinations of a unique TCR and a UMI were tallied in raw reads, and on average each appeared more than ten times.

The gene calls are TRBV11-2 and TRBJ2-1; 11 nucleotides match TRBD2. This clonotype was sampled from a male donor with early-stage non-small cell lung cancer. The specimen was PBMCs, collected at surgery. The CDR3 DNA follows: TGTGCCAGCAGCTCGGGACTAGCGGCCTACAATGAGCAGTTCTTC. This encodes CASSSGLAAYNEQFF.